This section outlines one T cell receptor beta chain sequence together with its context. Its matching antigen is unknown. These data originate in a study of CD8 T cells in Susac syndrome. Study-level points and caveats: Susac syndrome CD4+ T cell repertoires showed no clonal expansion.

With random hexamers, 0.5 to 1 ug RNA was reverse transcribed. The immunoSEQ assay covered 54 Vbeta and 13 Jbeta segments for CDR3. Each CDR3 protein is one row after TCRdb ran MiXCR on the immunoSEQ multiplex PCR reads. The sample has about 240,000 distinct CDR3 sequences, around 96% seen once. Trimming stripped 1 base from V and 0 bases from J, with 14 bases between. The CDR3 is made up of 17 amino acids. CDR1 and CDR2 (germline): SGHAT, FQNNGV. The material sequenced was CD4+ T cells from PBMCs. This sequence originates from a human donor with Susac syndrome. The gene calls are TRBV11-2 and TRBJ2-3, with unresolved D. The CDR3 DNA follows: TGTGCCAGCAGCTTAGCCAGACTTCTACCAAGCACAGATACGCAGTATTTT. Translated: CASSLARLLPSTDTQYF.